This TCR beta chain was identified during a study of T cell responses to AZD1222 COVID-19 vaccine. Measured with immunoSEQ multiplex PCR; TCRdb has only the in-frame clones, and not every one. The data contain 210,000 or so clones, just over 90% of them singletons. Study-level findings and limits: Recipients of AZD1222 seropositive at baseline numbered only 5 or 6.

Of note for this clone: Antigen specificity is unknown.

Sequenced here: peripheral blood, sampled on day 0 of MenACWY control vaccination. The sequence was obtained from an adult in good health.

The CDR3 reads CASSLGVGETQYF. The CDR3 DNA is TGTGCCAGCAGCTTAGGGGTTGGAGAGACCCAGTACTTC. The rearrangement uses TRBV5-8 and TRBJ2-5, with D possibly TRBD1 on 5 matching bases. CDR3 size: 13 residues. Germline V gene sequence: CDR1 SGHTS, CDR2 YDEGEE. V was clipped by 2 bases and J by 4 bases, with 9 bases between them. Full variable domain (rest looked up from reference TRBV5-8 and TRBJ2-5): EAGVTQSPTHLIKTRGQQATLRCSPISGHTSVYWYQQALGLGLQFLLWYDEGEERNRGNFPPRFSGRQFPNYSSELNVNALELEDSALYLCASSLGVGETQYFGPGTRLLVL.